This T cell receptor beta chain was recovered during a study of vaccination effects on CD4 cells after COVID-19. Germline CDR1 and CDR2: MNHEY and SMNVEV (reference sequence). V lost 5 bases and J lost 4; bases outside the gene matches: 23. This CDR3 is built from 20 residues. Turning to this clone: Its antigen remains unidentified.

Profiling relied on immunoSEQ multiplex PCR, and the TCRdb table lists in-frame clones only, not all of them. The table has tens of thousands of clones, approximately 70% seen once. Study-level points and caveats: Marked clonal contraction of infection- and vaccine-induced clones was seen late after vaccination. Few convalescent patients and no early post-infection timepoints were included in the study.

Ahead of sequencing, the ViraFEST assay grew antigen-specific CD4+ T cells using viral peptide pools. Researchers isolated CD4+ T cells once less than twelve days of culture had elapsed. Neither prior SARS-CoV-2 infection nor positive nucleocapsid antibodies were present in the vaccine recipients. With approximately 9.6 ug/ml peptides and 7.5 to 10 IU/ml IL-2, fewer than 2.5 million PBMC per well were cultured. This specimen consisted of CD4+ T cells from PBMCs cultured with SARS-CoV-2 spike peptides, obtained before COVID-19 vaccination. The chain recombines TRBV27 with TRBJ2-7, with TRBD1 matching over 10 bases. This TCR was recovered from a human donor who received a COVID-19 vaccine. In DNA, the CDR3 is TGTGCCAGCAGTCCCACTACCGGGACAGGGGACTCCAAATGGCTTTACGAGCAGTACTTC. It specifies CASSPTTGTGDSKWLYEQYF.